These T cell receptor beta chains were read from a single sample in a study of OX40 agonist ivuxolimab in advanced cancers. The assay was immunoSEQ multiplex PCR, and TCRdb's table has in-frame clones only and misses some. The table records more than 80,000 clones, 93% of them present only once. The specimen comprised CD4+ or CD8+ T cells sorted from blood, sampled in a trial of the OX40 agonist ivuxolimab. The receptors were gathered from an adult with an advanced solid tumor such as melanoma, head and neck, liver or kidney cancer. CDR3s include the opening cysteine and the closing phenylalanine or tryptophan. The order of the fields is clone size, J gene, V gene, D gene, CDR3 protein, CDR3 DNA. A D gene is named only where the DNA matches it firmly. Clone size is stated in some rows and not others, as once, few, many or a class when expanded.

clone_size: .
j_call: TRBJ1-5
v_call: TRBV19
d_call: TRBD1
cdr3_aa: CASTTLTGGFNQPQHF
cdr3_nt: TGTGCCAGTACTACCTTGACAGGGGGATTCAATCAGCCCCAGCATTTT

clone_size: .
j_call: TRBJ1-4
v_call: TRBV4-2
d_call: TRBD1
cdr3_aa: CASSRTGGNEKLFF
cdr3_nt: TGTGCCAGCAGCCGCACAGGGGGCAATGAAAAACTGTTTTTT

clone_size: .
j_call: TRBJ1-4
v_call: TRBV4-2
d_call: TRBD1
cdr3_aa: CASSQGDSNEKLFF
cdr3_nt: TGTGCCAGCAGCCAAGGGGACAGTAATGAAAAACTGTTTTTT

clone_size: .
j_call: TRBJ1-5
v_call: TRBV5-5
d_call: .
cdr3_aa: CASSFGQNNQPQHF
cdr3_nt: TGTGCCAGCAGCTTCGGGCAGAACAATCAGCCCCAGCATTTT

clone_size: .
j_call: TRBJ2-3
v_call: TRBV4-3
d_call: TRBD2
cdr3_aa: CASSQIAGGPTDTQYF
cdr3_nt: TGCGCCAGCAGCCAAATCGCGGGAGGGCCCACAGATACGCAGTATTTT

clone_size: .
j_call: TRBJ1-4
v_call: TRBV6-6
d_call: TRBD1
cdr3_aa: CASSGLQGAFEKLFF
cdr3_nt: TGTGCCAGCAGTGGCCTACAGGGGGCCTTTGAAAAACTGTTTTTT

clone_size: .
j_call: TRBJ2-7
v_call: TRBV7-2
d_call: .
cdr3_aa: CASSFRSGYEQYF
cdr3_nt: TGTGCCAGCAGCTTCCGGTCGGGATACGAGCAGTACTTC

clone_size: .
j_call: TRBJ2-1
v_call: TRBV19
d_call: .
cdr3_aa: CASSTGTTPSYNEQFF
cdr3_nt: TGTGCCAGTAGTACCGGGACGACGCCTTCCTACAATGAGCAGTTCTTC

clone_size: .
j_call: TRBJ1-2
v_call: TRBV7-3
d_call: TRBD1
cdr3_aa: CASSPGQGYGYTF
cdr3_nt: TGTGCCAGCAGCCCCGGACAGGGGTATGGCTACACCTTC

clone_size: .
j_call: TRBJ1-5
v_call: TRBV6-1
d_call: TRBD1
cdr3_aa: CASTSGGINQPQHF
cdr3_nt: TGTGCCAGCACTTCAGGGGGGATAAATCAGCCCCAGCATTTT

clone_size: .
j_call: TRBJ1-3
v_call: TRBV6-7
d_call: .
cdr3_aa: CASAPERTRRGNTIYF
cdr3_nt: TGTGCCAGCGCTCCCGAGCGTACCAGAAGGGGAAACACCATATATTTT

clone_size: .
j_call: TRBJ2-3
v_call: TRBV30
d_call: .
cdr3_aa: CAWSRSKGSTDTQYF
cdr3_nt: TGTGCCTGGAGTAGATCGAAGGGATCCACAGATACGCAGTATTTT

clone_size: .
j_call: TRBJ2-1
v_call: TRBV6-6
d_call: .
cdr3_aa: CASGNTVYNEQFF
cdr3_nt: TGTGCCAGCGGAAACACGGTCTACAATGAGCAGTTCTTC

clone_size: .
j_call: TRBJ1-2
v_call: TRBV6-5
d_call: .
cdr3_aa: CASRARVYGYTF
cdr3_nt: TGTGCCAGCCGCGCCCGCGTCTATGGCTACACCTTC

clone_size: .
j_call: TRBJ2-1
v_call: TRBV30
d_call: TRBD2
cdr3_aa: CAWARTSGWTQQFF
cdr3_nt: TGTGCCTGGGCTAGGACTAGCGGGTGGACCCAGCAGTTCTTC

clone_size: .
j_call: TRBJ1-3
v_call: TRBV2
d_call: .
cdr3_aa: CASSEGRRGNTIYF
cdr3_nt: TGTGCCAGCAGTGAAGGCAGAAGAGGAAACACCATATATTTT

clone_size: .
j_call: TRBJ1-5
v_call: TRBV9
d_call: .
cdr3_aa: CASSAYSDQPQHF
cdr3_nt: TGTGCCAGCAGCGCGTATTCCGATCAGCCCCAGCATTTT

clone_size: once
j_call: TRBJ2-3
v_call: TRBV12-5
d_call: .
cdr3_aa: CASGLQGNTQYF
cdr3_nt: TGTGCTAGTGGTCTCCAGGGGAATACGCAGTATTTT

clone_size: .
j_call: TRBJ2-1
v_call: TRBV28
d_call: TRBD2
cdr3_aa: CASSLWGDYGNEQFF
cdr3_nt: TGTGCCAGCAGTTTATGGGGGGACTACGGCAATGAGCAGTTCTTC

clone_size: few
j_call: TRBJ1-5
v_call: TRBV19
d_call: .
cdr3_aa: CASSGEGNQPQHF
cdr3_nt: TGTGCCAGTAGCGGGGAGGGCAATCAGCCCCAGCATTTT

clone_size: .
j_call: TRBJ1-1
v_call: TRBV18
d_call: .
cdr3_aa: CASSWEVLRNTEAFF
cdr3_nt: TGTGCCAGCTCATGGGAGGTTTTGAGGAACACTGAAGCTTTCTTT

clone_size: once
j_call: TRBJ2-3
v_call: TRBV19
d_call: TRBD2
cdr3_aa: CASSSLGLAGTDTQYF
cdr3_nt: TGTGCCAGTAGTTCACTGGGACTAGCGGGCACAGATACGCAGTATTTT

clone_size: .
j_call: TRBJ2-1
v_call: TRBV6-1
d_call: .
cdr3_aa: CASSASPSGLYNEQFF
cdr3_nt: TGTGCCAGCAGTGCGTCCCCCTCGGGACTTTACAATGAGCAGTTCTTC

clone_size: .
j_call: TRBJ2-1
v_call: TRBV14
d_call: .
cdr3_aa: CASSQDKPLSYNEQFF
cdr3_nt: TGTGCCAGCAGCCAAGATAAGCCCCTATCCTACAATGAGCAGTTCTTC

clone_size: once
j_call: TRBJ1-2
v_call: TRBV7-3
d_call: .
cdr3_aa: CASGGVRETRGYTF
cdr3_nt: TGTGCCAGCGGCGGGGTCAGGGAGACTCGGGGCTACACCTTC

clone_size: .
j_call: TRBJ2-3
v_call: TRBV7-3
d_call: TRBD2
cdr3_aa: CASSYKRGSGDTQYF
cdr3_nt: TGTGCCAGCAGCTATAAGCGGGGGTCGGGAGATACGCAGTATTTT

clone_size: .
j_call: TRBJ2-5
v_call: TRBV6-6
d_call: .
cdr3_aa: CASSYSFETQYF
cdr3_nt: TGTGCCAGCAGTTACTCGTTTGAGACCCAGTACTTC

clone_size: .
j_call: TRBJ2-3
v_call: TRBV7-2
d_call: .
cdr3_aa: CASSFHSPGLASSTDTQYF
cdr3_nt: TGTGCCAGCAGCTTCCATTCTCCGGGACTCGCGTCTAGCACAGATACGCAGTATTTT

clone_size: .
j_call: TRBJ1-3
v_call: TRBV9
d_call: TRBD1
cdr3_aa: CASSAGQGVGRSGNTIYF
cdr3_nt: TGTGCCAGCAGCGCGGGACAGGGGGTTGGGAGGTCTGGAAACACCATATATTTT

clone_size: .
j_call: TRBJ2-5
v_call: TRBV30
d_call: TRBD2
cdr3_aa: CAWKLAGGLETQYF
cdr3_nt: TGTGCCTGGAAACTAGCGGGAGGGCTGGAGACCCAGTACTTC

clone_size: .
j_call: TRBJ2-1
v_call: TRBV5-1
d_call: TRBD1
cdr3_aa: CASSVGQGVYNEQFF
cdr3_nt: TGCGCCAGCAGCGTCGGACAGGGGGTTTACAATGAGCAGTTCTTC

clone_size: few
j_call: TRBJ1-2
v_call: TRBV13
d_call: .
cdr3_aa: CASSLYRAHGYTF
cdr3_nt: TGTGCCAGCAGCTTATACAGGGCCCATGGCTACACCTTC

clone_size: .
j_call: TRBJ2-1
v_call: TRBV21-1
d_call: .
cdr3_aa: CASSKRAGVTYNEQFF
cdr3_nt: TGTGCCAGCAGCAAAAGGGCAGGGGTCACCTACAATGAGCAGTTCTTC

clone_size: few
j_call: TRBJ1-6
v_call: TRBV30
d_call: .
cdr3_aa: CAWSWGIGNSPLHF
cdr3_nt: TGTGCCTGGAGTTGGGGGATTGGGAATTCACCCCTCCACTTT

clone_size: once
j_call: TRBJ1-6
v_call: TRBV6-1
d_call: TRBD1
cdr3_aa: CASIGQGPYNSPLHF
cdr3_nt: TGTGCCAGCATTGGACAGGGGCCTTATAATTCACCCCTCCACTTT

clone_size: once
j_call: TRBJ2-3
v_call: TRBV7-2
d_call: TRBD2
cdr3_aa: CASSLAGGPNTDTQYF
cdr3_nt: TGTGCCAGCAGCTTAGCGGGAGGGCCGAATACAGATACGCAGTATTTT

clone_size: .
j_call: TRBJ1-5
v_call: TRBV4-1
d_call: .
cdr3_aa: CASSQRETNSNQPQHF
cdr3_nt: TGCGCCAGCAGCCAGCGGGAAACTAATAGCAATCAGCCCCAGCATTTT

clone_size: .
j_call: TRBJ1-2
v_call: TRBV7-9
d_call: TRBD1
cdr3_aa: CASSSGDRDRGYGYTF
cdr3_nt: TGTGCCAGCAGCTCGGGGGACCGGGACAGGGGGTATGGCTACACCTTC

clone_size: .
j_call: TRBJ2-2
v_call: TRBV5-1
d_call: .
cdr3_aa: CASSLGPRAANTGELFF
cdr3_nt: TGCGCCAGCAGCTTAGGTCCCCGCGCAGCGAACACCGGGGAGCTGTTTTTT

clone_size: .
j_call: TRBJ1-5
v_call: TRBV7-2
d_call: .
cdr3_aa: CASSLDGGAGQPQHF
cdr3_nt: TGTGCCAGCAGCTTAGACGGGGGCGCGGGTCAGCCCCAGCATTTT

clone_size: .
j_call: TRBJ1-1
v_call: TRBV19
d_call: .
cdr3_aa: CASSIGVPRNTEAFF
cdr3_nt: TGTGCCAGTAGTATTGGAGTCCCAAGGAACACTGAAGCTTTCTTT

clone_size: .
j_call: TRBJ1-6
v_call: TRBV5-4
d_call: .
cdr3_aa: CASSLDYNSPLHF
cdr3_nt: TGTGCCAGCAGCTTGGACTATAATTCACCCCTCCACTTT